Listed below are T cell receptor beta chains from one sample, sequenced in a study of T cell changes during pregnancy in multiple sclerosis. The assay was immunoSEQ multiplex PCR, and TCRdb's table has in-frame clones only and misses some. Found here are 75,000 to 85,000 clones, 93% of them singletons; the top ten hold approximately 2.5%. Sequencing used peripheral blood, obtained in the second trimester of pregnancy. The receptors were sampled from a female donor with multiple sclerosis, enrolled in a pregnancy study. Each CDR3 is given with its conserved first and last residue. Fields, in order: CDR3 length, D gene, V gene, J gene, clone size, CDR3 DNA, CDR3 protein. D genes are given only for firm matches. Clone size is shown for a subset of rows, as once, few, many or a class of expanded clone.

>14|NA|TRBV29-1|TRBJ2-3|NA
TGCAGCGTTGCAGGCCTAACTAGCACAGATACGCAGTATTTT
CSVAGLTSTDTQYF
>11|NA|TRBV30|TRBJ2-7|NA
TGTGCCTGGAGGACGGGCTACGAGCAGTACTTC
CAWRTGYEQYF
>15|NA|TRBV5-8|TRBJ1-1|NA
TGTGCCAGCAGCCTGCAGGGCTACCGGGACACTGAAGCTTTCTTT
CASSLQGYRDTEAFF
>13|TRBD1|TRBV29-1|TRBJ1-1|NA
TGCAGCGGGAGGACAGGGGGTAACACTGAAGCTTTCTTT
CSGRTGGNTEAFF
>14|NA|TRBV5-5|TRBJ2-7|NA
TGTGCCAGCAGCCCTGGGCCAGGGGTGGGCGAGCAGTACTTC
CASSPGPGVGEQYF
>15|TRBD1|TRBV9|TRBJ1-1|NA
TGTGCCAGCAGCGTAAGTGGGACAGGGCAGACTGAAGCTTTCTTT
CASSVSGTGQTEAFF
>17|TRBD2|TRBV5-1|TRBJ2-7|once
TGCGCCAGCAGCTTTTACGGGCTAGCGGGAGGCTCCTACGAGCAGTACTTC
CASSFYGLAGGSYEQYF
>15|NA|TRBV4-2|TRBJ2-5|NA
TGTGCCAGCAGCCAAGATTTGGACTTAAAAGGGACCCAGTACTTC
CASSQDLDLKGTQYF
>14|NA|TRBV5-4|TRBJ2-1|once
TGTGCCAGCAGCCGGGCCCAGGGTACGGATGAGCAGTTCTTC
CASSRAQGTDEQFF
>17|NA|TRBV11-2|TRBJ2-5|NA
TGTGCCAGCAGCAGGTATACACATCGAGACGGCAGGGAGACCCAGTACTTC
CASSRYTHRDGRETQYF
>13|NA|TRBV2|TRBJ1-1|few
TGTGCCAGCAGAAATACAGGACCCACTGAAGCTTTCTTT
CASRNTGPTEAFF
>16|TRBD2|TRBV28|TRBJ2-7|NA
TGTGCCAGCGAGGGCACATACGGGGGAGGGTCCTACGAGCAGTACTTC
CASEGTYGGGSYEQYF
>13|NA|TRBV29-1|TRBJ1-1|NA
TGCAGCGTCTGGGGGGAACGAGAGACTGAAGCTTTCTTT
CSVWGERETEAFF
>15|NA|TRBV11-2|TRBJ2-7|NA
TGTGCCAGCAGCTTAGAATTTGGCAGTTACTACGAGCAGTACTTC
CASSLEFGSYYEQYF
>15|NA|TRBV5-4|TRBJ1-2|NA
TGTGCCAGCAGCTCGATACAGGGAATGGGTGATGGCTACACCTTC
CASSSIQGMGDGYTF
>13|NA|TRBV6-1|TRBJ2-7|NA
TGTGCCAGCAGTGAGGCAGGGACCTACGAGCAGTACTTC
CASSEAGTYEQYF
>13|NA|TRBV7-9|TRBJ1-5|NA
TGTGCCAGCAGCTTAGGCGTCAATCAGCCCCAGCATTTT
CASSLGVNQPQHF
>11|TRBD1|TRBV2|TRBJ2-7|NA
TGTGCCAGCAGTTACAGGGGAGAGCAGTACTTC
CASSYRGEQYF
>17|TRBD2|TRBV28|TRBJ2-5|NA
TGTGCCAGCAGTACAATTAAATCGGGACCCGGGGGGGAGACCCAGTACTTC
CASSTIKSGPGGETQYF
>18|TRBD1|TRBV5-4|TRBJ1-1|NA
TGTGCCAGCAGCTTGGGGGGACAAACCAGGGGGAGGAACACTGAAGCTTTCTTT
CASSLGGQTRGRNTEAFF
>13|NA|TRBV7-9|TRBJ1-1|few
TGTGCCTCCTTGTCAACAGGTAACACTGAAGCTTTCTTT
CASLSTGNTEAFF
>11|NA|TRBV30|TRBJ2-5|NA
TGTGCCCGGGACTCCCAAGAGACCCAGTACTTC
CARDSQETQYF
>16|TRBD2|TRBV6-1|TRBJ2-3|NA
TGTGCCAGCAGTGAAAGTCGGCGGGGGGTGGCAGATACGCAGTATTTT
CASSESRRGVADTQYF
>16|TRBD2|TRBV6-6|TRBJ2-1|NA
TGTGCCAGCAGGGGGACTAGCGGGGGGGAGTACAATGAGCAGTTCTTC
CASRGTSGGEYNEQFF
>16|TRBD2|TRBV9|TRBJ2-7|NA
TGTGCCAGCAGCGTAGGACCGGGACTAGGTCCCTACGAGCAGTACTTC
CASSVGPGLGPYEQYF
>15|NA|TRBV5-1|TRBJ1-1|NA
TGCGCCAGCAGCTTATCCCTAGACGGGAACACTGAAGCTTTCTTT
CASSLSLDGNTEAFF
>15|TRBD1|TRBV25-1|TRBJ2-2|NA
TGTGCCAGCAGTGGACAGGGTTCGGACACCGGGGAGCTGTTTTTT
CASSGQGSDTGELFF
>13|NA|TRBV10-3|TRBJ2-1|NA
TGTGCCATCAGTGAGGGCATTTACAATGAGCAGTTCTTC
CAISEGIYNEQFF
>15|NA|TRBV5-1|TRBJ2-5|NA
TGCGCCAGCAGCTTGCCCCAGGGGTTAAAAGAGACCCAGTACTTC
CASSLPQGLKETQYF
>12|NA|TRBV7-2|TRBJ2-3|NA
TGTGCCAGCAGCTCCTATTCGGATACGCAGTATTTT
CASSSYSDTQYF
>13|NA|TRBV9|TRBJ2-5|NA
TGTGCCAGCAGCGGTGGGGGGTTGGAGACCCAGTACTTC
CASSGGGLETQYF
>16|NA|TRBV6-6|TRBJ1-1|NA
TGTGCCAGCAGTTGGGGGGGAGTGGGGTTGAACACTGAAGCTTTCTTT
CASSWGGVGLNTEAFF
>16|NA|TRBV7-9|TRBJ2-5|NA
TGTGCCAGCATCCTGACCGAGCACACGGTAGCGGAGACCCAGTACTTC
CASILTEHTVAETQYF
>15|NA|TRBV9|TRBJ1-2|NA
TGTGCCAGCAGCGGACCCAGGGTTGAATTAAATGGCTACACCTTC
CASSGPRVELNGYTF
>10|NA|TRBV5-8|TRBJ1-5|NA
TGTGCCAGCACCGAGGTGCCCCAGCATTTT
CASTEVPQHF
>15|NA|TRBV2|TRBJ1-1|few
TGTGCCAGCAGTGAACCAGGATATGTGAACACTGAAGCTTTCTTT
CASSEPGYVNTEAFF
>14|NA|TRBV18|TRBJ1-2|NA
TGTGCCAGCTCACCACCGGACACTAACTATGGCTACACCTTC
CASSPPDTNYGYTF
>15|TRBD1|TRBV4-1|TRBJ2-1|NA
TGCGCCAGCAGCCTCGGACAGGGCTCCTACAATGAGCAGTTCTTC
CASSLGQGSYNEQFF
>15|NA|TRBV7-7|TRBJ1-5|NA
TGTGCTAGCAGCGGGCGGGCTTCAAGCAATCAGCCCCAGCATTTT
CASSGRASSNQPQHF
>17|NA|TRBV4-1|TRBJ2-7|NA
TGCGCCAGCAGCCAAGTAACCGGGACTGAGTTAGTAGTTGAGCAGTACTTC
CASSQVTGTELVVEQYF
>14|NA|TRBV28|TRBJ2-3|NA
TGTGCCAGCAGAGGGGCGACAGGAGCAGATACGCAGTATTTT
CASRGATGADTQYF
>13|TRBD1|TRBV19|TRBJ1-1|NA
TGTGCCAGTAGTCGACAGGGTCCCACTGAAGCTTTCTTT
CASSRQGPTEAFF
>16|NA|TRBV25-1|TRBJ1-2|NA
TGTGCCAGCAGTGACATGGAGGGGGGGGCTAACTATGGCTACACCTTC
CASSDMEGGANYGYTF
>19|NA|TRBV7-2|TRBJ1-3|NA
TGTGCCAGCAACCCGCCGGGACTTCGAAATCCCTCCTCTGGAAACACCATATATTTT
CASNPPGLRNPSSGNTIYF
>16|TRBD2|TRBV29-1|TRBJ2-1|NA
TGCAGCGTTGAAGATCCTAGGCGGGGGGATGTCAATGAGCAGTTCTTC
CSVEDPRRGDVNEQFF
>16|NA|TRBV7-9|TRBJ1-2|NA
TGTGCCAGCAGCTTACCCTCGGTGCATACCAACTATGGCTACACCTTC
CASSLPSVHTNYGYTF
>14|TRBD2|TRBV7-9|TRBJ2-7|once
TGTGCCAGCAGCTTATCCAGCGGGAGGTACGAGCAGTACTTC
CASSLSSGRYEQYF
>14|NA|TRBV30|TRBJ2-4|NA
TGTGCCTGGACCCTCGGAGTAGCCAAAAACATTCAGTACTTC
CAWTLGVAKNIQYF
>14|NA|TRBV9|TRBJ2-7|once
TGTGCCAGCAGCGTCCGGGACTTATCCTACGAGCAGTACTTC
CASSVRDLSYEQYF
>14|NA|TRBV27|TRBJ1-1|NA
TGTGCCAGCAGTTCCCAGGGGAGGAACACTGAAGCTTTCTTT
CASSSQGRNTEAFF